This TCR beta chain originates from a study of human T cells and chemical hapten exposure. General study findings and limits: In comparison with controls, expanded TCRs gave rise to a significantly larger number of large CDR3 similarity clusters.

A remark on this clonotype: Its antigen is not identified.

Individual cDNA molecules had unique molecular identifiers attached to them by the library. TCRdb fed the RACE reads into MiXCR, producing one record per CDR3 protein. Counted here are roughly 38,000 distinct CDR3 sequences, roughly 7.2% occurring once; the ten biggest clones make up 1.3%. Time point noted: pre-sensitization, week 0. Treatment noted: therapeutic diphenylcyclopropenone sensitization with weekly scalp DPC. V lost 8 bases and J 2 bases, leaving 12 bases between the germline ends. Germline V lookup: CDR1 WSHSY, CDR2 SAAADI. This CDR3 comprises 14 residues. This chain connects TRBV10-2 to TRBJ2-2; D remains ambiguous. This specimen was whole blood, taken in connection with sensitization to the hapten diphenylcyclopropenone (DPC). The sequence came from a woman aged 50 to 60 with alopecia areata. Some clones in this sample may be carry-over from other donors' samples. The CDR3 DNA reads as TGCGCCAGCGGAAGACTGGAAAACACCGGGGAGCTGTTTTTT. Residues: CASGRLENTGELFF.